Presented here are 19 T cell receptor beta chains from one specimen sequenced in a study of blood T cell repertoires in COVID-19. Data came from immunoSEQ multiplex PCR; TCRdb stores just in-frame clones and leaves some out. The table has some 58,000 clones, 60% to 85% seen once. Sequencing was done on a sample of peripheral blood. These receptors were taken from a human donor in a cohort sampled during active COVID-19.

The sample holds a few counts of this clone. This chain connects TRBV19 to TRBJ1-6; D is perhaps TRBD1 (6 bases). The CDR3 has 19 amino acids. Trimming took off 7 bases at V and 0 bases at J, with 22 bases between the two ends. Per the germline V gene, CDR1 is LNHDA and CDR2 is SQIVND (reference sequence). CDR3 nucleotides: TGTGCCAGTAACCCCGAGGGACACAGAGGGAGCTCCTATAATTCACCCCTCCACTTT. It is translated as CASNPEGHRGSSYNSPLHF.

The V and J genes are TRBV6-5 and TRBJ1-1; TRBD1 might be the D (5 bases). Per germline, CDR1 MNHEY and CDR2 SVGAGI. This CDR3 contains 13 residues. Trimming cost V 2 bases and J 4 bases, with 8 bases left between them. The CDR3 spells CASSYGGGTEAFF. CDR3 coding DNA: TGTGCCAGCAGTTACGGGGGGGGCACTGAAGCTTTCTTT.

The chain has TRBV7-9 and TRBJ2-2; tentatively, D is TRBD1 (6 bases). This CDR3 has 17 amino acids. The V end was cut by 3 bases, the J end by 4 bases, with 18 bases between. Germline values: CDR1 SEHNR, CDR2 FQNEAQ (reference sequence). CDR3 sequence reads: CASSFPAGAGRTGELFF. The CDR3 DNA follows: TGTGCCAGCAGCTTCCCCGCAGGGGCAGGACGCACCGGGGAGCTGTTTTTT. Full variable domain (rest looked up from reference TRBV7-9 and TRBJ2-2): DTGVSQNPRHKITKRGQNVTFRCDPISEHNRLYWYRQTLGQGPEFLTYFQNEAQLEKSRLLSDRFSAERPKGSFSTLEIQRTEQGDSAMYLCASSFPAGAGRTGELFFGEGSRLTVL.

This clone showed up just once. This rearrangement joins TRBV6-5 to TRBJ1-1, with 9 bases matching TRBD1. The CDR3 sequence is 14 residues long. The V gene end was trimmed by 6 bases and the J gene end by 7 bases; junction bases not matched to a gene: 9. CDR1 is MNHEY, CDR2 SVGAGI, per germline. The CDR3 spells CASSGTGLTREAFF. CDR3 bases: TGTGCCAGCAGCGGGACAGGGCTTACGCGTGAAGCTTTCTTT.

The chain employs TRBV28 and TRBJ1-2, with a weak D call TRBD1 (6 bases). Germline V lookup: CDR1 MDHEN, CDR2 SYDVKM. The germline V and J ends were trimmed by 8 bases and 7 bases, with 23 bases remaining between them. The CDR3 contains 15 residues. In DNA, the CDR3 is TGTGCCAGCGGAACAGGGAACCTCCTGGTCGGTGGCTACACCTTC. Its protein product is CASGTGNLLVGGYTF.

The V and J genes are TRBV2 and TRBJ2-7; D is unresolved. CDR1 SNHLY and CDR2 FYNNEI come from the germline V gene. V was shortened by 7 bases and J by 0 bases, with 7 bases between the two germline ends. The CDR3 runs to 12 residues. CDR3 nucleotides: TGTGCCAGCACACAGAGCTCCTACGAGCAGTACTTC. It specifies CASTQSSYEQYF.

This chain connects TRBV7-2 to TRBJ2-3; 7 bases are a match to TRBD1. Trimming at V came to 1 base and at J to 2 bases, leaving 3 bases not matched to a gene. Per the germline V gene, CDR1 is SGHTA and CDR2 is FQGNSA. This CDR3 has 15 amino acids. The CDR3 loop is CASSLGTGVTDTQYF. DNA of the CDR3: TGTGCCAGCAGCTTAGGGACAGGAGTCACAGATACGCAGTATTTT.

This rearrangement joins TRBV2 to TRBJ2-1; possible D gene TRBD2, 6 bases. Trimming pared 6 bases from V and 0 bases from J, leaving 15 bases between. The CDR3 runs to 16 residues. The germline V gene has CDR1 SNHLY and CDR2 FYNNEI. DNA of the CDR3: TGTGCCAGCAGGGTAGAGGGAGGTTACTCCTACAATGAGCAGTTCTTC. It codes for CASRVEGGYSYNEQFF.

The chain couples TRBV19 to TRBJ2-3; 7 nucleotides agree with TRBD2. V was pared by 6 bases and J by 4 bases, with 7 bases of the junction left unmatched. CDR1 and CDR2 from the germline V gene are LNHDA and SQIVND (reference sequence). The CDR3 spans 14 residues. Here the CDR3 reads CASRWSSGSDTQYF. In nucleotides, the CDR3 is TGTGCCAGTAGGTGGTCTAGCGGATCAGATACGCAGTATTTT. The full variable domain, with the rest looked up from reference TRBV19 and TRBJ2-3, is DGGITQSPKYLFRKEGQNVTLSCEQNLNHDAMYWYRQDPGQGLRLIYYSQIVNDFQKGDIAEGYSVSREKKESFPLTVTSAQKNPTAFYLCASRWSSGSDTQYFGPGTRLTVL.

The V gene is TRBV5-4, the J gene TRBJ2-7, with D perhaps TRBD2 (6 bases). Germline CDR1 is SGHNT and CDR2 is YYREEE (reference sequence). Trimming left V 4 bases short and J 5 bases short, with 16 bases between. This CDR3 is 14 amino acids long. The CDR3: CASSPTRDFHEQYF. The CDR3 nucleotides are TGTGCCAGCAGCCCTACCCGGGACTTCCACGAGCAGTACTTC.

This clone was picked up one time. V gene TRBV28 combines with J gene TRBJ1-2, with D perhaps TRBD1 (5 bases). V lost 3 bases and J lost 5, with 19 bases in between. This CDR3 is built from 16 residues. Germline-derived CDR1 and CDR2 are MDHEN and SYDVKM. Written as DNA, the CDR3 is TGTGCCAGCAGTTTCTCTTCCTCAGGGAAGGGATATGGCTACACCTTC. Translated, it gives CASSFSSSGKGYGYTF.

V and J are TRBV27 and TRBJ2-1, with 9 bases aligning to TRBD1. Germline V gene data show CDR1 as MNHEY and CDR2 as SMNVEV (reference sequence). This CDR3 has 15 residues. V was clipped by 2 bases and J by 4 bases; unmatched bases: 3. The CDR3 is CASSLADRGYNEQFF. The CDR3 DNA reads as TGTGCCAGCAGTTTAGCCGACAGGGGGTACAATGAGCAGTTCTTC.

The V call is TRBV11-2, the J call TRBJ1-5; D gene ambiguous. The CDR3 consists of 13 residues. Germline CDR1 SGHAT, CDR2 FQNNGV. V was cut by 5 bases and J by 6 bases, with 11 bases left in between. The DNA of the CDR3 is TGTGCCAGCAGCCTCTCGCGGTCTCAGCCCCAGCATTTT. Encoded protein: CASSLSRSQPQHF.

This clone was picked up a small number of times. CDR3 in DNA: TGTGCCAGCTCACCCGGTACAGGGCCCGGGGTGGGGCAGTACTTC. Amino acid sequence: CASSPGTGPGVGQYF. The chain employs TRBV18 and TRBJ2-7, with D maybe TRBD1 (6 bases). This CDR3 has 15 residues. Trimming shortened V by 3 bases and J by 9 bases, and 21 bases separated the two germline ends. Germline CDR1 is KGHSH and CDR2 is LQKENI.

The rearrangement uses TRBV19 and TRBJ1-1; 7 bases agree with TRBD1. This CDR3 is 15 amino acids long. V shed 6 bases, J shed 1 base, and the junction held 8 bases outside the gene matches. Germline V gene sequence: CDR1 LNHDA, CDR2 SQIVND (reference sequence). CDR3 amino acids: CASRGLDRWNTEAFF. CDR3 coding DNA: TGTGCCAGTAGGGGACTGGACAGGTGGAACACTGAAGCTTTCTTT.

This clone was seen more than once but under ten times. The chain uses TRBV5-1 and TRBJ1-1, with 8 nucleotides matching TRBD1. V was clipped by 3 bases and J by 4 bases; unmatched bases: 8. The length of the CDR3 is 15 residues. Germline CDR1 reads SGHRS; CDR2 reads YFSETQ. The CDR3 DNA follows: TGCGCCAGCAGCTATGTGTCAGGGGGCGGCACTGAAGCTTTCTTT. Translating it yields CASSYVSGGGTEAFF. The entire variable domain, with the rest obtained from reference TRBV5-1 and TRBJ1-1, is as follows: KAGVTQTPRYLIKTRGQQVTLSCSPISGHRSVSWYQQTPGQGLQFLFEYFSETQRNKGNFPGRFSGRQFSNSRSEMNVSTLELGDSALYLCASSYVSGGGTEAFFGQGTRLTVV.

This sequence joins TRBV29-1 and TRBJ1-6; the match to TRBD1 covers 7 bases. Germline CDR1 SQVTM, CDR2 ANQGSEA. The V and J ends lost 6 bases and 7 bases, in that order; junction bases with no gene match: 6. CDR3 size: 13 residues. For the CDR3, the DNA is TGCAGCGTACTAACAGGGGTCAATTCACCCCTCCACTTT. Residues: CSVLTGVNSPLHF.

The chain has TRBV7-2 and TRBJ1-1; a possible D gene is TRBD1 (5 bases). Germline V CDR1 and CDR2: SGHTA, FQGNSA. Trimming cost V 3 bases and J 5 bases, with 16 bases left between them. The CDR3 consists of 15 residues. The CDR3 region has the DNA TGTGCCAGCAGCTTCGTAAGGGGCTTTGGTACTGAAGCTTTCTTT. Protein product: CASSFVRGFGTEAFF.

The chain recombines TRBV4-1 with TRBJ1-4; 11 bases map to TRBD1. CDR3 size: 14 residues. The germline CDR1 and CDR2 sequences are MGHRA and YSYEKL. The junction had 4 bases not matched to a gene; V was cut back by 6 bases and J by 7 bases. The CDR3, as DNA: TGCGCCAGCAGTCCGGACAGGGGGCTTGAAAAACTGTTTTTT. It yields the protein CASSPDRGLEKLFF.